The 20 T cell receptor beta chains reported below all come from one sample, sequenced in a study of CD8 T cells in ankylosing spondylitis. One entry per CDR3 protein, called by TCRdb with MiXCR from the 5' RACE reads. The data contain some 140,000 distinct CDR3 sequences, roughly 8.8% of them singletons. Sequencing was carried out using synovial fluid, either unsorted or a sorted T cell fraction (not recorded which). Source of these receptors: a male donor with ankylosing spondylitis.

The gene calls are TRBV27 and TRBJ2-2, with no clear D. Trimming left V 3 bases short and J 3 bases short, with 11 bases between. Germline V gene lookup returns CDR1 MNHEY and CDR2 SMNVEV (reference sequence). This CDR3 has 15 amino acids. The CDR3 here is CASSFGGRDTGELFF. As DNA, the CDR3 is TGTGCCAGCAGTTTCGGTGGAAGGGACACCGGGGAGCTGTTTTTT.

The genes are TRBV7-2 and TRBJ2-7, with D possibly being TRBD1 or TRBD2 (5 bases each). CDR3 length: 13 amino acids. Germline V lookup: CDR1 SGHTA, CDR2 FQGNSA. V lost 1 base and J lost 5, with 9 bases in between. The CDR3 bases are TGTGCCAGCAGCTTAGGGGGGTTTGACGAGCAGTACTTC. Translated, it gives CASSLGGFDEQYF.

The J gene is TRBJ2-1, the V gene TRBV29-1; TRBD2 agrees at 11 bases. Germline CDR1 reads SQVTM; CDR2 reads ANQGSEA. Germline trimming cut 4 bases from V and 4 bases from J; bases unmatched to any gene: 9. This CDR3 has 16 amino acids. CDR3 DNA sequence: TGCAGCGTTGTGCCCCCCGGGACTAGCGGATACAATGAGCAGTTCTTC. It yields the protein CSVVPPGTSGYNEQFF.

Only a few counts were recorded for this clonotype. V is TRBV4-2 and J is TRBJ1-4; D may be TRBD1 (6 bases). Per germline, CDR1 LGHNA and CDR2 YNFKEQ. Trimming took 1 base from V and 6 from J, leaving 9 bases between them. This CDR3 is built from 14 residues. CDR3 in amino acids: CASSQGYRDEKLFF. The DNA of the CDR3 is TGTGCCAGCAGCCAAGGGTACAGGGATGAAAAACTGTTTTTT.

This clonotype was counted at least ten times. The junction departs from the called germline gene at one end, perhaps through a read error. This chain links TRBV4-3 with TRBJ1-4; no definite D call. Per germline, CDR1 LGHNA and CDR2 YSLEER. The CDR3 is 14 amino acids. The CDR3 nucleotides read TGCGCCAGCACCCAAGGGAGGGTAGGCGAAAAACTGTTTTTT. Its translation is CASTQGRVGEKLFF.

The gene calls are TRBV18 and TRBJ2-5; 12 bases are shared with TRBD1. Germline values: CDR1 KGHSH, CDR2 LQKENI. The CDR3 length is 15 residues. With 0 bases clipped from V and 5 bases from J, the junction kept 1 base outside the gene matches. The CDR3 is CASSPPGQGAETQYF. The CDR3 region has the DNA TGTGCCAGCTCACCACCGGGACAGGGGGCCGAGACCCAGTACTTC.

This rearrangement joins TRBV20-1 to TRBJ1-1, with D perhaps matching TRBD1 (5 bases). Trimming stripped 0 bases from V and 0 bases from J, with 20 bases between. Per the germline V gene, CDR1 is DFQATT and CDR2 is SNEGSKA (reference sequence). The CDR3 sequence is 18 residues long. For the CDR3, the DNA is TGCAGTGCTAGAGATCAGCGAAGGACCGGGACTCTGAACACTGAAGCTTTCTTT. Its protein is CSARDQRRTGTLNTEAFF.

This clonotype has at least ten counts. This chain links TRBV9 with TRBJ1-6; a weak D match, TRBD1 (5 bases). Germline loops: CDR1 SGDLS, CDR2 YYNGEE. The CDR3 runs 14 residues. V lost 3 bases, J lost 7 bases, and 11 bases lay in between. The CDR3 reads CASSEGLTNSPLHF. CDR3 sequence (DNA): TGTGCCAGCAGCGAGGGACTGACGAATTCACCCCTCCACTTT.

This chain uses TRBV28 with TRBJ1-5; D gene ambiguous. Deletions cut 0 bases from V and 2 bases from J, with 5 bases between. The CDR3 totals 14 residues. Germline-derived CDR1 and CDR2 are MDHEN and SYDVKM. CDR3 DNA sequence: TGTGCCAGCAGTTTATGGGGGTGCAATCAGCCCCAGCATTTT. Residues: CASSLWGCNQPQHF.

The chain combines TRBV5-1 with TRBJ2-5, with 7 bases matching TRBD2. The V segment lost 0 bases and the J segment 4 bases; nucleotides outside the gene matches: 6. Germline loops: CDR1 SGHRS, CDR2 YFSETQ. The CDR3 loop spans 15 amino acids. CDR3 residues: CASSLAGGDAETQYF. The CDR3 DNA follows: TGCGCCAGCAGCTTGGCGGGAGGAGATGCAGAGACCCAGTACTTC. The full variable domain, rest sourced from reference TRBV5-1 and TRBJ2-5, is KAGVTQTPRYLIKTRGQQVTLSCSPISGHRSVSWYQQTPGQGLQFLFEYFSETQRNKGNFPGRFSGRQFSNSRSEMNVSTLELGDSALYLCASSLAGGDAETQYFGPGTRLLVL.

J is TRBJ1-2 and V is TRBV3-1; tentative D call: TRBD1 (6 bases). Per the germline V gene, CDR1 is LGHDT and CDR2 is YNNKEL (reference sequence). V gave up 1 base and J gave up 8 bases, with 14 bases separating them. The CDR3 is 14 residues long. The CDR3 DNA sequence: TGTGCCAGCAGCCAAGCCCACAGGGAAGCGGGCTACACCTTC. It encodes CASSQAHREAGYTF.

In its sample, this clonotype was seen a few times. V and J are TRBV29-1 and TRBJ2-7; D possibly corresponds to TRBD1 (6 bases). Trimming took 7 bases from V and 2 from J, leaving 15 bases between them. CDR3 length: 13 residues. The germline gives CDR1 SQVTM, CDR2 ANQGSEA. CDR3 nucleotides: TGCAGCGGAGGTAGGGGGTCCCCCTACGAGCAGTACTTC. It yields the protein CSGGRGSPYEQYF.

This rearrangement joins TRBV2 to TRBJ2-5; 11 nucleotides agree with TRBD2. Unmatched junction bases numbered 8, after V lost 5 bases and J lost 3 bases. This CDR3 contains 16 residues. Germline V gene data show CDR1 as SNHLY and CDR2 as FYNNEI. The CDR3 reads CASSPGTSGNEETQYF. The CDR3 coding sequence is TGTGCCAGCAGTCCCGGGACTAGCGGAAACGAAGAGACCCAGTACTTC.

This chain connects TRBV28 to TRBJ1-4; D is unresolved. The CDR3 covers 13 residues. Germline V CDR1 and CDR2: MDHEN, SYDVKM. V was trimmed by 7 bases and J by 6 bases, leaving 12 bases between them. CDR3 region: CASTPPSDEKLFF. The DNA for the CDR3 is TGTGCCAGCACCCCCCCCTCGGATGAAAAACTGTTTTTT.

This chain joins TRBV20-1 and TRBJ2-7, with 7 nucleotides matching TRBD1. This CDR3 spans 14 amino acids. Germline V lookup: CDR1 DFQATT, CDR2 SNEGSKA (reference sequence). Germline trimming cut 6 bases from V and 1 base from J; bases unmatched to any gene: 9. The CDR3 reads CSADRQGASYEQYF. DNA of the CDR3: TGCAGTGCCGATAGACAGGGAGCATCCTACGAGCAGTACTTC.

The chain has TRBV6-5 and TRBJ2-5; 8 bases map to TRBD1. Germline V CDR1 and CDR2: MNHEY, SVGAGI. The CDR3 is 14 residues long. The trim removed 2 bases at V and 5 bases at J, leaving 4 bases unmatched. CDR3 sequence (DNA): TGTGCCAGCAGTTACGGACAGGGCTATGAGACCCAGTACTTC. Its translation: CASSYGQGYETQYF.

This clonotype has more than one count but fewer than ten. The V gene is TRBV3-1, the J gene TRBJ2-7; D is undetermined. Germline V lookup: CDR1 LGHDT, CDR2 YNNKEL (reference sequence). The CDR3 loop spans 16 amino acids. Between the trimmed V and J ends, which lost 0 bases and 0 bases, there was a span of 12 bases. Here the CDR3 reads CASSQDRKDLSYEQYF. In DNA, the CDR3 is TGTGCCAGCAGCCAAGACCGGAAGGATCTCTCCTACGAGCAGTACTTC.

This clonotype was detected many times. The V call is TRBV6-2 or TRBV6-3, the J call TRBJ1-5, with D possibly matching TRBD1 (5 bases). This CDR3 contains 15 residues. The germline V gene has CDR1 MNHEY and CDR2 SVGEGT. Trimming pared 6 bases from V and 3 bases from J, leaving 15 bases between. CDR3 protein: CASSLYAGVNQPQHF. The CDR3 coding sequence is TGTGCCAGCAGCCTCTATGCGGGGGTCAATCAGCCCCAGCATTTT.

This clonotype was picked up many times. The gene calls are TRBV5-1 and TRBJ2-5; perhaps TRBD1 as D (6 bases). Per germline, CDR1 SGHRS and CDR2 YFSETQ. Trimming removed 2 bases at V and 5 bases at J, with 13 bases between. The CDR3 extends over 14 amino acids. The DNA for the CDR3 is TGCGCCAGCAGCTTACAGGGTTCGGACGAGACCCAGTACTTC. Encoded protein: CASSLQGSDETQYF. The full variable domain, completed using reference TRBV5-1 and TRBJ2-5, is KAGVTQTPRYLIKTRGQQVTLSCSPISGHRSVSWYQQTPGQGLQFLFEYFSETQRNKGNFPGRFSGRQFSNSRSEMNVSTLELGDSALYLCASSLQGSDETQYFGPGTRLLVL.

This chain connects TRBV20-1 to TRBJ2-5; 8 bases line up with TRBD2. The V gene's germline CDR1 is DFQATT and CDR2 SNEGSKA (reference sequence). This CDR3 has 15 residues. V shed 0 bases, J shed 8 bases, and the junction held 11 bases outside the gene matches. This chain's CDR3 is CSARDRAGDQGTQYF. The CDR3, as DNA: TGCAGTGCTAGAGATCGAGCGGGGGACCAGGGTACCCAGTACTTC.